This is a list of T cell receptor beta chains from one sample in a study of T cell repertoires in cytomegalovirus infection. In TCRdb, the reads were re-called with MiXCR into one record per CDR3 protein. The sample lists roughly 170,000 distinct CDR3 sequences; roughly a fifth were seen once. Which antigens these TCRs recognize remains unknown. The sequences come from CD8+ T cells from cultured PBMCs, collected from culture after CMV antigen stimulation. These receptors were obtained from a human donor in good health (CMV status not recorded). Some clones in this sample may be carry-over from other donors' samples. Both conserved end residues are part of each CDR3. A D gene is named only where the DNA matches it firmly. A clone size is listed for some rows: how often the clone was seen (once, few, many), or a class if it is expanded.

abundance,v_gene,d_gene,j_gene,CDR3aa,CDR3nt
.,TRBV6-2/TRBV6-3,.,TRBJ1-2,CASSYSGANGYTF,TGTGCCAGCAGTTACTCAGGCGCTAATGGCTACACCTTC
.,TRBV7-6,.,TRBJ1-4,CASSPRTSNEKLFF,TGTGCCAGCAGCCCTAGGACGTCGAATGAAAAACTGTTTTTT
.,TRBV4-1,.,TRBJ2-7,CASSPGAHEQYF,TGCGCCAGCAGCCCTGGAGCGCACGAGCAGTACTTC
few,TRBV7-2,.,TRBJ1-6,CASSLVQPYNSPLHF,TGTGCCAGCAGCTTAGTACAGCCATATAATTCACCCCTCCACTTT
few,TRBV7-2,.,TRBJ2-1,CASSLDLGDEQFF,TGTGCCAGCAGCTTAGATTTAGGTGATGAGCAGTTCTTC
.,TRBV7-6,.,TRBJ2-7,CASSLAKGLDEQYF,TGTGCCAGCAGCTTAGCCAAGGGGCTGGACGAGCAGTACTTC
few,TRBV6-5,TRBD1,TRBJ2-1,CASSYRTGTYNEQFF,TGTGCCAGCAGTTATAGGACAGGCACATACAATGAGCAGTTCTTC
few,TRBV7-2,.,TRBJ2-7,CASGSTYEQYF,TGTGCCAGCGGTTCTACCTACGAGCAGTACTTC
few,TRBV12-3/TRBV12-4,TRBD2,TRBJ2-1,CASVSGGAWEQFF,TGTGCCAGCGTCAGCGGGGGGGCCTGGGAGCAGTTCTTC
.,TRBV7-6,TRBD1,TRBJ1-2,CASSLGPGTGVDYGYTF,TGTGCCAGCAGCTTAGGCCCCGGGACAGGGGTCGACTATGGCTACACCTTC
.,TRBV19,.,TRBJ1-1,CASSEALNTEAFF,TGTGCCAGTAGTGAGGCCCTGAACACTGAAGCTTTCTTT